The 10 T cell receptor beta chains presented below share a single source sample, sequenced in a study of cytomegalovirus exposure and HLA in healthy donors (dated by TCRdb to 2016 to 2017). Library generation was performed with the immunoSEQ multiplex PCR assay. For the multiplex PCR, a mixture combining 60 forward primers for TCR Vbeta segments and 13 reverse primers for TCR Jbeta segments was used. TCRdb provides this immuneACCESS table in a form limited to in-frame rearrangements. Some clones are lacking; in checked studies, under half of them reflect an unresolved V gene, and why the rest are absent is not known. Recorded for this sample are just over 150,000 clones; around three quarters of them occurred a single time. The top ten constitute 3% to 3.5% of the sample. The sample comprised PBMCs. All receptors come from a woman aged 40 to 49 in good health and CMV-seronegative.

This clone was recorded once. V gene TRBV15 combines with J gene TRBJ1-5, with D unresolved. V dropped 4 bases and J dropped 4 bases, with 8 bases sitting between them. In germline, CDR1 is LNHNV, CDR2 YYDKDF (reference sequence). The CDR3 runs 13 residues. The CDR3 is CATSIHPNQPQHF. The CDR3 DNA reads TGTGCCACCAGCATACACCCTAATCAGCCCCAGCATTTT.

The V call is TRBV21-1, the J call TRBJ2-1; TRBD2 was called by the table and not checked on the DNA. TRBV21-1 constitutes a pseudogene. The CDR3 contains 15 residues. CDR3 sequence: CASSKETSGGNEQFF. The CDR3 DNA reads as TGTGCCAGCAGCAAAGAGACTAGCGGGGGTAATGAGCAGTTCTTC.

The chain couples TRBV19 to TRBJ2-3; D possibly corresponds to TRBD2 (7 bases). The CDR3 has 15 residues. Germline values: CDR1 LNHDA, CDR2 SQIVND (reference sequence). Trimming cost V 7 bases and J 6 bases, with 20 bases left between them. CDR3 loop: CASKGRGGTDDTQYF. The DNA for the CDR3 is TGTGCCAGTAAAGGGAGGGGGGGCACCGATGATACGCAGTATTTT.

The chain recombines TRBV5-8 with TRBJ1-1; D gene unclear. The CDR3 contains 15 residues. CDR1 and CDR2 (germline): SGHTS, YDEGEE. V lost 0 bases and J lost 6, with 15 bases in between. CDR3 sequence: CASSLVDPGVAEAFF. CDR3 in DNA: TGTGCCAGCAGCTTGGTGGACCCGGGAGTCGCTGAAGCTTTCTTT.

The chain links TRBV27 to TRBJ2-7; D may be TRBD1 (6 bases). Trimming pared 5 bases from V and 2 bases from J, leaving 19 bases between. Germline values: CDR1 MNHEY, CDR2 SMNVEV (reference sequence). This CDR3 contains 16 residues. The CDR3 is CASSRARGTSPYEQYF. CDR3 nucleotides: TGTGCCAGCAGTCGGGCCAGGGGCACTTCCCCCTACGAGCAGTACTTC.

This chain connects TRBV7-6 to TRBJ1-1; the match to TRBD1 covers 7 bases. Looked up from germline, CDR1 is SGHVS and CDR2 is FNYEAQ. After removal of 4 bases from V and 3 bases from J, the junction contained 8 bases not matched to a gene. CDR3 length: 15 amino acids. In DNA, the CDR3 is TGTGCCAGCAGCTCCTTGCCCAGGGGGGACACTGAAGCTTTCTTT. Amino acids: CASSSLPRGDTEAFF. The variable domain in full, completed from reference TRBV7-6 and TRBJ1-1, reads GAGVSQSPRYKVTKRGQDVALRCDPISGHVSLYWYRQALGQGPEFLTYFNYEAQQDKSGLPNDRFSAERPEGSISTLTIQRTEQRDSAMYRCASSSLPRGDTEAFFGQGTRLTVV.

This chain uses TRBV6-6 with TRBJ2-7; no clear D gene. V was cut by 6 bases and J by 2 bases, with 8 bases left in between. This CDR3 is built from 12 residues. Per the germline V gene, CDR1 is MNHNY and CDR2 is SVGAGI (reference sequence). The CDR3 coding sequence is TGTGCCAGCAGCCCGAGGACCTACGAGCAGTACTTC. Residues: CASSPRTYEQYF.

This clone occurred a few times. The rearrangement joins TRBV18 to TRBJ2-5; possible D gene TRBD2, 6 bases. Between the trimmed V and J ends, which lost 2 bases and 3 bases, there was a span of 10 bases. Germline V gene data show CDR1 as KGHSH and CDR2 as LQKENI. This CDR3 comprises 14 residues. The CDR3 region is CASSPFQREETQYF. The CDR3, as DNA: TGTGCCAGCTCACCATTCCAGCGGGAAGAGACCCAGTACTTC.

This clone appeared once. V gene TRBV5-1 combines with J gene TRBJ2-2; 7 bases align to TRBD1. The CDR3 contains 14 residues. Germline V gene sequence: CDR1 SGHRS, CDR2 YFSETQ. The J segment lost 4 bases and the V segment lost 4 bases, leaving 4 bases of the junction unmatched. Here the CDR3 reads CASSVQGITGELFF. DNA for the CDR3: TGCGCCAGCAGCGTACAGGGGATCACCGGGGAGCTGTTTTTT.

This clone was observed a handful of times. The CDR3 spells CASSYTYRDRHQGYTF. The CDR3 bases are TGCGCCAGCAGCTATACATACCGCGACAGACATCAAGGCTACACCTTC. This rearrangement joins TRBV5-1 to TRBJ1-2; the D gene is possibly TRBD1 (5 bases). The germline V and J ends were trimmed by 3 bases and 8 bases, with 23 bases remaining between them. The CDR3 runs 16 residues. Germline V gene sequence: CDR1 SGHRS, CDR2 YFSETQ. Full variable domain (rest looked up from reference TRBV5-1 and TRBJ1-2): KAGVTQTPRYLIKTRGQQVTLSCSPISGHRSVSWYQQTPGQGLQFLFEYFSETQRNKGNFPGRFSGRQFSNSRSEMNVSTLELGDSALYLCASSYTYRDRHQGYTFGSGTRLTVV.